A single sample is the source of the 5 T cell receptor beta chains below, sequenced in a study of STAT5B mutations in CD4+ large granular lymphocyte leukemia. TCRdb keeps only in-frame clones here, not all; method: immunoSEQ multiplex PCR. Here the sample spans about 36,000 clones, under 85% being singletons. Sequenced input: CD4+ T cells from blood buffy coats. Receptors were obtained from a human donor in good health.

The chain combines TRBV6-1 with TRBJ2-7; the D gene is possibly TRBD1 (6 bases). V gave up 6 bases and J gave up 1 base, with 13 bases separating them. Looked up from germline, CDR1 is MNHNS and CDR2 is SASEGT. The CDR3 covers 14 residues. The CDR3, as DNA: TGTGCCAGCAGGGAATGGGGGCCTTCCTACGAGCAGTACTTC. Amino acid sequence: CASREWGPSYEQYF.

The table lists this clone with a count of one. The CDR3 protein is CASSALAGSGYNEQFF. In DNA form, the CDR3 reads TGTGCCAGCAGTGCGCTAGCGGGGAGTGGCTACAATGAGCAGTTCTTC. The chain has TRBV6-4 and TRBJ2-1; TRBD2 aligns across 9 bases. Germline V gives CDR1 MRHNA, CDR2 SNTAGT. The V segment lost 4 bases and the J segment 3 bases; nucleotides outside the gene matches: 7. The CDR3 consists of 16 residues.

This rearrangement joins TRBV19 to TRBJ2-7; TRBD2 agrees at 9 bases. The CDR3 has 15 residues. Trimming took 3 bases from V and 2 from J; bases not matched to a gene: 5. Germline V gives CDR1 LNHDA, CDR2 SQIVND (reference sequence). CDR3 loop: CASSIISSGTYEQYF. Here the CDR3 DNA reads TGTGCCAGTAGTATCATCTCTAGCGGGACCTACGAGCAGTACTTC.

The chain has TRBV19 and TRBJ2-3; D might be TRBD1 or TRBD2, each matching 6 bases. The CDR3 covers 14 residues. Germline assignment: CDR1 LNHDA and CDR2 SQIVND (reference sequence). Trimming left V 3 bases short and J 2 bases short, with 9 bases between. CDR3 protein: CASSMRGATDTQYF. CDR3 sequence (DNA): TGTGCCAGTAGTATGAGGGGGGCCACAGATACGCAGTATTTT.

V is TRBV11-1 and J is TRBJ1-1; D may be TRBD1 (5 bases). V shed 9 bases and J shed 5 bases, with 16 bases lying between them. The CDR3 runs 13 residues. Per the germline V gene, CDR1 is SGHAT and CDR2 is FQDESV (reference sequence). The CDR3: CASAGGGRTEAFF. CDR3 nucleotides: TGTGCCAGTGCCGGGGGGGGTAGGACTGAAGCTTTCTTT. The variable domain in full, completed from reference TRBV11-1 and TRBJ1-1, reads EAEVAQSPRYKITEKSQAVAFWCDPISGHATLYWYRQILGQGPELLVQFQDESVVDDSQLPKDRFSAERLKGVDSTLKIQPAELGDSAMYLCASAGGGRTEAFFGQGTRLTVV.